The clone carrying this TCR beta chain was seen a few times. What it binds is not known. This entry is derived from a study of Tregs in tolerant kidney transplant recipients. Study as a whole: Recipients received nonmyeloablative bone marrow transplants from related graft donors, with transient mixed chimerism. Overall study findings and caveats: Tregs expanded with activated donor B cells seemed most donor-specific. This study did not directly address biological reproducibility.

Germline V gene data show CDR1 as SGHTA and CDR2 as FQGNSA. Trimming took 3 bases from V and 6 from J, leaving 12 bases between them. The CDR3 extends over 14 amino acids. Here immunoSEQ multiplex PCR was the method, and the copy in TCRdb shows in-frame clones only, minus some. The table shows tens of thousands of clones, with around 90% occurring only once. V and J are TRBV7-2 and TRBJ1-5; perhaps TRBD1 as D (6 bases). Sequencing was performed on CD4+ T cells from blood, taken before the transplant. The receptor was isolated from a human donor who received a combined kidney and bone marrow transplant. Written as DNA, the CDR3 is TGTGCCAGCAGCTTTACAGGGAGTGGTCAGCCCCAGCATTTT. The encoded protein is CASSFTGSGQPQHF.